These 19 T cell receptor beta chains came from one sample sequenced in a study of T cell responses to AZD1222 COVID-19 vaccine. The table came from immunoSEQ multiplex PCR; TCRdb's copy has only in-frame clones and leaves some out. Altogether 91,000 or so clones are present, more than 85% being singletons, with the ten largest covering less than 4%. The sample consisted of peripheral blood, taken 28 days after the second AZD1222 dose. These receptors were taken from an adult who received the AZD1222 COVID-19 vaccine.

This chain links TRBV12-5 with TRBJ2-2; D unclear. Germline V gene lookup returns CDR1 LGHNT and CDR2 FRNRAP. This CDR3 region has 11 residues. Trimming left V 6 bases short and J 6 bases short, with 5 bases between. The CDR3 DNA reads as TGTGCTAGTGGGGTCGCCGGGGAGCTGTTTTTT. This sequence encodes CASGVAGELFF.

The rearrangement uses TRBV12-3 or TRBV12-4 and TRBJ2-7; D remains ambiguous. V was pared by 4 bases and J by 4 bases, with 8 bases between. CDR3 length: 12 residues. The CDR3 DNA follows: TGTGCCAGCAGTTCCGACATTTACGAGCAGTACTTC. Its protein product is CASSSDIYEQYF.

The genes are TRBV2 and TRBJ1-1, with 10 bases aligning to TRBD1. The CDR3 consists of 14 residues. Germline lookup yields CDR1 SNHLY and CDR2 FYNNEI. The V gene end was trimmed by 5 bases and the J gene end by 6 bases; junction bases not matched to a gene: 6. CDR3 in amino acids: CASSLLGTGAEAFF. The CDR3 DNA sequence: TGTGCCAGCAGTCTCCTCGGGACAGGGGCTGAAGCTTTCTTT.

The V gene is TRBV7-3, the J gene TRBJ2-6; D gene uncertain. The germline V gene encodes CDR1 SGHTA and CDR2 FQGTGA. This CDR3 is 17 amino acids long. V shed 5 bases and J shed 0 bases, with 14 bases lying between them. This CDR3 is CASSPGGIVSGANVLTF. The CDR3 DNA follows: TGTGCCAGCAGCCCAGGTGGCATCGTCTCTGGGGCCAACGTCCTGACTTTC.

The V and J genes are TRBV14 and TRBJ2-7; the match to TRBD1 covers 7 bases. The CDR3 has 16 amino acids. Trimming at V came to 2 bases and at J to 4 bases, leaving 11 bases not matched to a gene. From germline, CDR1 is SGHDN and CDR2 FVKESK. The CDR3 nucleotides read TGTGCCAGCAGCCAACGGGGAGAGACAGGGTTATACGAGCAGTACTTC. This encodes CASSQRGETGLYEQYF.

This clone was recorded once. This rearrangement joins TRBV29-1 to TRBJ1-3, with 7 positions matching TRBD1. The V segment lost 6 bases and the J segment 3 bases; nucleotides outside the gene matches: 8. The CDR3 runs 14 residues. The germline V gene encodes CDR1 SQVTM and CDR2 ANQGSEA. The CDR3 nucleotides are TGCAGCGTCACCCAGGGACAGTATGGAAACACCATATATTTT. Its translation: CSVTQGQYGNTIYF.

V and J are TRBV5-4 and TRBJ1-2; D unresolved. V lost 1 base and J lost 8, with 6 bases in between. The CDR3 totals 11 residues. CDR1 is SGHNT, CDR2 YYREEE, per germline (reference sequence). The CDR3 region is CASSLLDGYTF. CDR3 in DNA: TGTGCCAGCAGCTTGTTAGACGGCTACACCTTC.

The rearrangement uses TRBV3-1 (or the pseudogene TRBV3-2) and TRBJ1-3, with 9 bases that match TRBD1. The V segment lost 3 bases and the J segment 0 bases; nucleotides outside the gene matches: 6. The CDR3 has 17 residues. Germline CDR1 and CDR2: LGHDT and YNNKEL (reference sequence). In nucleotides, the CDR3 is TGTGCCAGCAGCCACGGACAGGGGTCGAGCTCTGGAAACACCATATATTTT. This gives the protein CASSHGQGSSSGNTIYF.

The CDR3 DNA is TGCAGCGTTGCCGCCCGGCAAGAGGGAGAGCAGTTCTTC. The encoded protein is CSVAARQEGEQFF. The gene calls are TRBV29-1 and TRBJ2-1, with D perhaps matching TRBD2 (5 bases). This CDR3 is 13 amino acids long. Germline CDR1 and CDR2: SQVTM and ANQGSEA. Trimming took off 4 bases at V and 10 bases at J, with 17 bases between the two ends.

CDR3 sequence: CASSIVGLAGGPEDTQYF. CDR3 in DNA: TGTGCCAGTAGTATAGTGGGGCTAGCGGGGGGGCCGGAAGATACGCAGTATTTT. The chain links TRBV19 to TRBJ2-3; 12 bases fit TRBD2. The germline V gene encodes CDR1 LNHDA and CDR2 SQIVND (reference sequence). Unmatched junction bases numbered 10, after V lost 1 base and J lost 5 bases. CDR3 size: 18 residues.

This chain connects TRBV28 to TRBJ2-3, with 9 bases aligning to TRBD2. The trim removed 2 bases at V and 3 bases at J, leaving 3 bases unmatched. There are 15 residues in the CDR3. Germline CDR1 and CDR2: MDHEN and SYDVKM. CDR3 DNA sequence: TGTGCCAGCAGTTTAATAGCGGGGGTGACAGATACGCAGTATTTT. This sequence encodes CASSLIAGVTDTQYF.

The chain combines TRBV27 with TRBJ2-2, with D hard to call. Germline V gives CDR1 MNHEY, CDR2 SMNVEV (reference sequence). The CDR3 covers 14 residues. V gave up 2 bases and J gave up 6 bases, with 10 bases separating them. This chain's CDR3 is CASSLGVGPGELFF. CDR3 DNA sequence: TGTGCCAGCAGTTTAGGGGTCGGGCCCGGGGAGCTGTTTTTT.

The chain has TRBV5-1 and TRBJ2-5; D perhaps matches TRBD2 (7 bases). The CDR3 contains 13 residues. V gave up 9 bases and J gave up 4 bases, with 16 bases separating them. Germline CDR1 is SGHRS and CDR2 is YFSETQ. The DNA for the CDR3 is TGCGCCACGCGAGTAGGGGGGGTAGAGACCCAGTACTTC. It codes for CATRVGGVETQYF.

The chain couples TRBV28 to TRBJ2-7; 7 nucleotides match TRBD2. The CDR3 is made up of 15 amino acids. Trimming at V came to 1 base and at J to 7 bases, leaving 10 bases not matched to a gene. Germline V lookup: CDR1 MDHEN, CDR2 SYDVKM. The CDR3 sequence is CASSLLASGGGEQYF. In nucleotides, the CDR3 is TGTGCCAGCAGTTTATTGGCTAGCGGTGGCGGTGAGCAGTACTTC.

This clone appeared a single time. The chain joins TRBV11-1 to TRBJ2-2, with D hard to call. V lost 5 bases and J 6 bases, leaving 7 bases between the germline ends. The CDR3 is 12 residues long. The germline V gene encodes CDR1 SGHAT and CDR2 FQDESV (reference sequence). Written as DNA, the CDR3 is TGTGCCAGCAGCCCGGTGTCCGGGGAGCTGTTTTTT. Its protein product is CASSPVSGELFF.

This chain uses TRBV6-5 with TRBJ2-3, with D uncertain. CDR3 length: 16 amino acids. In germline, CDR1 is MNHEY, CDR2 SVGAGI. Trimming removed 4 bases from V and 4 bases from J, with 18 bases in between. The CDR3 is CASSLFGPRSADTQYF. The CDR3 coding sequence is TGTGCCAGCAGTTTGTTTGGGCCAAGGAGCGCAGATACGCAGTATTTT.

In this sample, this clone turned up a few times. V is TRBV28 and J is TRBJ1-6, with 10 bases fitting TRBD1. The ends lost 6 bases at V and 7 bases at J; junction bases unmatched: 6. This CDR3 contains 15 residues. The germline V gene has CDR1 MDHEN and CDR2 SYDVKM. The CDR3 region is CASRPGQGWNSPLHF. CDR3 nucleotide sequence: TGTGCCAGCAGACCGGGACAGGGGTGGAATTCACCCCTCCACTTT.

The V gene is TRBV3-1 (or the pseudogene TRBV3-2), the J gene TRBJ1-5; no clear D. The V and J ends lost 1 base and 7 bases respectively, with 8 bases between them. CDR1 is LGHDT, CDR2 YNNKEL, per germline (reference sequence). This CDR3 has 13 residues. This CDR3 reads CASSQARDQPQHF. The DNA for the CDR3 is TGTGCCAGCAGCCAAGCACGTGACCAGCCCCAGCATTTT.

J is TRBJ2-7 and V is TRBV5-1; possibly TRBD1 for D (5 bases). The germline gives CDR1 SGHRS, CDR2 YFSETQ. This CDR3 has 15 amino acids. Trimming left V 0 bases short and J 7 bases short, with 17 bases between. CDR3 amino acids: CASSLDFRVVGEQYF. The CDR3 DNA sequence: TGCGCCAGCAGCTTGGACTTCAGGGTGGTGGGTGAGCAGTACTTC.